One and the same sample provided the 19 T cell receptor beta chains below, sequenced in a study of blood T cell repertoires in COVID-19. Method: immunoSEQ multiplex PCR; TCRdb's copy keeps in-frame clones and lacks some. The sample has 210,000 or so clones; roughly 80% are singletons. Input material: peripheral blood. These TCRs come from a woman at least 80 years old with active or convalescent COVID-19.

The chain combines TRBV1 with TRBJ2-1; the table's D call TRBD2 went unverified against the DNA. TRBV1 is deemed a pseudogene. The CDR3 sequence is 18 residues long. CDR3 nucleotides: TGCACCAGCAGCCAAGATCGCTCTAGCGGGAGGTTTTACAATGAGCAGTTCTTC. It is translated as CTSSQDRSSGRFYNEQFF.

CDR3 residues: CASSGAVSTDTQYF. The CDR3 nucleotides are TGTGCCAGTAGCGGTGCGGTGAGCACAGATACGCAGTATTTT. The rearrangement uses TRBV19 and TRBJ2-3; D remains ambiguous. Germline CDR1 and CDR2: LNHDA and SQIVND (reference sequence). The V and J ends lost 6 bases and 0 bases respectively, with 10 bases between them. This CDR3 contains 14 residues.

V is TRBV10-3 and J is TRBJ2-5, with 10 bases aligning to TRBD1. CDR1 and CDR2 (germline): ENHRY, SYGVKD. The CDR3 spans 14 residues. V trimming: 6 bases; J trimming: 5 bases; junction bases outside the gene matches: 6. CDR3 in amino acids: CAISGDRGDETQYF. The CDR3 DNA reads TGTGCCATCAGCGGGGACAGGGGAGATGAGACCCAGTACTTC.

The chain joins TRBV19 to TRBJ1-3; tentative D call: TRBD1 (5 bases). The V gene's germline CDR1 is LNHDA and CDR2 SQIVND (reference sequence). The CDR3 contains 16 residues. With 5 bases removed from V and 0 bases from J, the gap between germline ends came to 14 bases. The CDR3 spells CASSSPRGGSGNTIYF. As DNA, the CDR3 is TGTGCCAGTAGTTCACCCCGCGGGGGCTCTGGAAACACCATATATTTT.

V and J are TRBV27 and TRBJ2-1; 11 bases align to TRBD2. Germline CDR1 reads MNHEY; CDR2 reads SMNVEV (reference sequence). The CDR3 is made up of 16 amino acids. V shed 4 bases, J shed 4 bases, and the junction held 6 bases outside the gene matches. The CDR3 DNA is TGTGCCAGCAGTTCTCGGGGACTAGCGGAGTACAATGAGCAGTTCTTC. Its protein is CASSSRGLAEYNEQFF.

CDR3 in amino acids: CASSVRRDRGGDQPQHF. The CDR3 region has the DNA TGTGCCAGTAGTGTCCGCCGGGACAGGGGAGGAGATCAGCCCCAGCATTTT. This rearrangement joins TRBV19 to TRBJ1-5; 10 bases agree with TRBD1. Germline assignment: CDR1 LNHDA and CDR2 SQIVND (reference sequence). This CDR3 spans 17 amino acids. The trim removed 5 bases at V and 5 bases at J, leaving 12 bases unmatched. Filled out from reference TRBV19 and TRBJ1-5, the complete variable domain reads DGGITQSPKYLFRKEGQNVTLSCEQNLNHDAMYWYRQDPGQGLRLIYYSQIVNDFQKGDIAEGYSVSREKKESFPLTVTSAQKNPTAFYLCASSVRRDRGGDQPQHFGDGTRLSIL.

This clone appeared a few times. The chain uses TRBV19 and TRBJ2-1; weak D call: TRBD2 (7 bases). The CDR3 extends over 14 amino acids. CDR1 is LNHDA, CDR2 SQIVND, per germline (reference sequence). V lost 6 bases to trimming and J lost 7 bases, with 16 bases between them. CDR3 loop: CASSLTGGWNEQFF. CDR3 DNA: TGTGCCAGTAGCCTTACGGGGGGCTGGAATGAGCAGTTCTTC.

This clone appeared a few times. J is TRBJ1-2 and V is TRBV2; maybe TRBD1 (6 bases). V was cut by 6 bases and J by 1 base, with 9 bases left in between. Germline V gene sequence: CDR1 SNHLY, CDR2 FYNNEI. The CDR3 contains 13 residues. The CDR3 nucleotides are TGTGCCAGCAGCACAGGGTATAACTATGGCTACACCTTC. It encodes CASSTGYNYGYTF. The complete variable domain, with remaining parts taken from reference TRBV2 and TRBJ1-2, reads EPEVTQTPSHQVTQMGQEVILRCVPISNHLYFYWYRQILGQKVEFLVSFYNNEISEKSEIFDDQFSVERPDGSNFTLKIRSTKLEDSAMYFCASSTGYNYGYTFGSGTRLTVV.

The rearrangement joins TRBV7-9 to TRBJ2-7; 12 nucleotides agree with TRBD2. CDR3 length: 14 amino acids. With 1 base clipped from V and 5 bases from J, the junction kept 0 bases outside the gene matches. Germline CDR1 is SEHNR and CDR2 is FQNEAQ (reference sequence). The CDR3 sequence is CASSLGLAGDEQYF. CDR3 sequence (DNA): TGTGCCAGCAGCTTAGGACTAGCGGGAGACGAGCAGTACTTC.

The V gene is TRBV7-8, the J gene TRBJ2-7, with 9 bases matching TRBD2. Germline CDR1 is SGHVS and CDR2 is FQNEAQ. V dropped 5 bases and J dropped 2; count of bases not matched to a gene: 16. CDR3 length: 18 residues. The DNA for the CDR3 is TGTGCCAGCAGCCAACAGACTAGCGGACGGTTAGGTACCTACGAGCAGTACTTC. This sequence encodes CASSQQTSGRLGTYEQYF.

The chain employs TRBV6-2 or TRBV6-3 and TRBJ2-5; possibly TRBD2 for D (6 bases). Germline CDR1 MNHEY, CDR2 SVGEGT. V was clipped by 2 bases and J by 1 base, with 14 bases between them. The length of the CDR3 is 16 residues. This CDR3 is CASSYRTISGQETQYF. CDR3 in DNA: TGTGCCAGCAGTTACCGCACCATTAGCGGCCAAGAGACCCAGTACTTC.

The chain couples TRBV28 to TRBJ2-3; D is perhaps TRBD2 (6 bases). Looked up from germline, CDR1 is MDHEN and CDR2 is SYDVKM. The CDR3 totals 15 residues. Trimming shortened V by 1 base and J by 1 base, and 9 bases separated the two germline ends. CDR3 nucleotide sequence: TGTGCCAGCAGTTTATCCGGAGGGGGCACAGATACGCAGTATTTT. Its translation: CASSLSGGGTDTQYF.

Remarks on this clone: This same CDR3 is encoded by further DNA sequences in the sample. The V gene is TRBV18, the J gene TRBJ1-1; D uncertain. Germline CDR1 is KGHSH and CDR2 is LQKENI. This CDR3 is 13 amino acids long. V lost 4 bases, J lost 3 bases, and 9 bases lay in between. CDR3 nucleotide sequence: TGTGCCAGCTCACAGGGAGTCGACACTGAAGCTTTCTTT. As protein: CASSQGVDTEAFF.

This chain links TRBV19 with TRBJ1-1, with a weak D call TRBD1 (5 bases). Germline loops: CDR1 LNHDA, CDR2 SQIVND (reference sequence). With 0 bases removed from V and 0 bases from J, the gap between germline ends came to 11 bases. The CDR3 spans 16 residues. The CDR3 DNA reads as TGTGCCAGTAGTATAGACCGGGGGTTTATGAACACTGAAGCTTTCTTT. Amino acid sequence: CASSIDRGFMNTEAFF.

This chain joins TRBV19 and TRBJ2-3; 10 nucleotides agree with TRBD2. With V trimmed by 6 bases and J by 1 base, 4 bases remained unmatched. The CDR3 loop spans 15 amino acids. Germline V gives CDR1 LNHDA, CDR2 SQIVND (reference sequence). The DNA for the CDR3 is TGTGCCAGTAGCGCCCTAGCGGGGGGCACAGATACGCAGTATTTT. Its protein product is CASSALAGGTDTQYF.

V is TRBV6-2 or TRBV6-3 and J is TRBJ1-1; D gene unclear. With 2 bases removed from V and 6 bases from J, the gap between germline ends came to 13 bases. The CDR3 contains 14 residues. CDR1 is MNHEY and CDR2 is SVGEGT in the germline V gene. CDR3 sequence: CASSYRIGRAEAFF. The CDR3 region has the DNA TGTGCCAGCAGTTACAGGATTGGGAGAGCTGAAGCTTTCTTT.

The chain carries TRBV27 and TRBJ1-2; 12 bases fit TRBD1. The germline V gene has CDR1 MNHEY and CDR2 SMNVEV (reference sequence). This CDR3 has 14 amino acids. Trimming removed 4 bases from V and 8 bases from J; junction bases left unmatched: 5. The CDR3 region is CASSWGQGAGGYTF. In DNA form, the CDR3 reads TGTGCCAGCAGTTGGGGACAGGGGGCGGGAGGCTACACCTTC.

CDR3 protein: CASSKGGVENIQYF. The CDR3 DNA reads TGTGCCAGTAGCAAAGGGGGGGTCGAAAACATTCAGTACTTC. This rearrangement joins TRBV19 to TRBJ2-4; D perhaps matches TRBD2 (7 bases). Trimming took off 6 bases at V and 5 bases at J, with 14 bases between the two ends. This CDR3 contains 14 residues. CDR1 LNHDA and CDR2 SQIVND come from the germline V gene (reference sequence).

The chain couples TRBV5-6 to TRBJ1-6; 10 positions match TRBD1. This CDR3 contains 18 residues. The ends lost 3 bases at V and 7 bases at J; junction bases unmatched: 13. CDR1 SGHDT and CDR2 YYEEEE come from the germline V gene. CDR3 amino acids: CASSSGTGAQGWNSPLHF. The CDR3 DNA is TGTGCCAGCAGCTCCGGGACAGGGGCTCAAGGTTGGAATTCACCCCTCCACTTT.